What follows are 16 T cell receptor beta chains derived from one specimen sequenced in a study of T-cell reconstitution after alpha-beta-depleted transplantation in children. The TCRbeta library incorporated unique molecular identifiers. TCRdb itself ran the PCR reads through MiXCR, one entry per CDR3 protein. Of 700,000 to 950,000 distinct CDR3 sequences in the sample, under 20% are singletons; the top ten hold under 6%. The source material was PBMCs, mostly from graft donor cells, sampled 360 days after TCRalphabeta/CD19-depleted stem cell transplant. These receptors were collected from a male patient aged 10 to 17 who had a stem cell transplant for acute lymphoblastic leukemia, so the T cells may come from the graft donor.

In this sample, this clonotype turned up a few times. This rearrangement joins TRBV29-1 to TRBJ2-1; D gene ambiguous. Germline lookup yields CDR1 SQVTM and CDR2 ANQGSEA. CDR3 length: 13 amino acids. With 4 bases removed from V and 4 bases from J, the gap between germline ends came to 11 bases. CDR3: CSVASLGYNEQFF. The CDR3 nucleotides read TGCAGCGTTGCGAGCTTAGGTTACAATGAGCAGTTCTTC.

This clonotype has a count of ten or more. The chain employs TRBV10-3 and TRBJ2-7, with 7 bases matching TRBD2. Germline loops: CDR1 ENHRY, CDR2 SYGVKD. CDR3 length: 14 amino acids. The V segment lost 4 bases and the J segment 3 bases; nucleotides outside the gene matches: 6. CDR3 DNA sequence: TGTGCCATCAGTGGAGGCGGGAGTTTCTACGAGCAGTACTTC. It yields the protein CAISGGGSFYEQYF.

The chain uses TRBV5-1 and TRBJ1-4; possible D gene TRBD1, 5 bases. V was pared by 1 base and J by 4 bases, with 8 bases between. The CDR3 has 14 amino acids. CDR1 and CDR2 from the germline V gene are SGHRS and YFSETQ. CDR3 sequence: CASSLTGDNEKLFF. The CDR3 DNA reads as TGCGCCAGCAGCTTGACAGGAGATAATGAAAAACTGTTTTTT.

The chain links TRBV29-1 to TRBJ1-2, with unresolved D. Trimming took 3 bases from V and 3 from J, leaving 8 bases between them. Germline CDR1 and CDR2: SQVTM and ANQGSEA. This CDR3 contains 12 residues. The CDR3 nucleotides read TGCAGCGTTGAGGCAGGTGACTATGGCTACACCTTC. Amino acids: CSVEAGDYGYTF.

The CDR3 protein is CATSDTKTSGDTQYF. CDR3 DNA: TGTGCCACCAGTGACACCAAGACTAGCGGAGATACGCAGTATTTT. This chain links TRBV24-1 with TRBJ2-3; 9 bases line up with TRBD2. CDR3 length: 15 residues. Germline V gene data show CDR1 as KGHDR and CDR2 as SFDVKD. Trimming took 4 bases from V and 5 from J; bases not matched to a gene: 6.

This clonotype was found a few times. This sequence joins TRBV3-1 and TRBJ2-1, with no clear D. This CDR3 comprises 11 residues. Trimming removed 6 bases at V and 9 bases at J, with 9 bases between. From germline, CDR1 is LGHDT and CDR2 YNNKEL (reference sequence). The CDR3 DNA follows: TGTGCCAGCAGGCAGAGTAGTGAGCAGTTCTTC. Residues: CASRQSSEQFF.

The chain employs TRBV11-3 and TRBJ2-7; 9 bases agree with TRBD1. Germline trimming cut 3 bases from V and 5 bases from J; bases unmatched to any gene: 5. The length of the CDR3 is 14 residues. Germline-derived CDR1 and CDR2 are SGHNT and YENEEA. CDR3 nucleotides: TGTGCCAGCAGCTTGGGACAGGGTGACGACGAGCAGTACTTC. This gives the protein CASSLGQGDDEQYF.

This chain links TRBV12-3 or TRBV12-4 with TRBJ2-1; D is undetermined. The CDR3 contains 13 residues. The V gene lost 7 bases and the J gene lost 5 bases, with 12 bases spanning the gap. The CDR3 here is CASTRRPHNEQFF. DNA of the CDR3: TGTGCCAGCACCCGTCGACCCCACAATGAGCAGTTCTTC.

V gene TRBV5-4 combines with J gene TRBJ1-2, with 7 positions matching TRBD1. The length of the CDR3 is 15 residues. J gave up 4 bases and V 2 bases, and 8 bases lay outside the gene matches. The germline V gene encodes CDR1 SGHNT and CDR2 YYREEE (reference sequence). The CDR3 DNA is TGTGCCAGCAGCTTAGGACAGGCGAAGTCCTATGGCTACACCTTC. Its protein product is CASSLGQAKSYGYTF.

This clonotype appeared a few times. The chain is built from TRBV3-1 and TRBJ2-7, with 7 bases fitting TRBD2. The V gene's germline CDR1 is LGHDT and CDR2 YNNKEL (reference sequence). J gave up 3 bases and V 2 bases, and 4 bases lay outside the gene matches. The CDR3 has 14 amino acids. The DNA for the CDR3 is TGTGCCAGCAGCCAAAGCGGGATTTTCTACGAGCAGTACTTC. Its translation: CASSQSGIFYEQYF.

The V and J genes are TRBV6-1 and TRBJ1-2; no clear D. The CDR3 runs 17 residues. V was pared by 8 bases and J by 4 bases, with 26 bases between. Per the germline V gene, CDR1 is MNHNS and CDR2 is SASEGT. The CDR3 nucleotides read TGTGCCAGCGAGAGAATAGGCCCGTTGAGAGGTTTCTATGGCTACACCTTC. Translated, it gives CASERIGPLRGFYGYTF.

The CDR3 coding sequence is TGTGCCAGCAGCTGGACAGGGGGCACGAATACGCAGTATTTT. As protein: CASSWTGGTNTQYF. The chain recombines TRBV7-6 with TRBJ2-3, with 11 bases aligning to TRBD1. V shed 4 bases and J 7 bases; nucleotides not matched to a gene: 4. The length of the CDR3 is 14 residues. CDR1 SGHVS and CDR2 FNYEAQ come from the germline V gene.

This clonotype came up a few times. This sequence joins TRBV5-1 and TRBJ2-1; no definite D call. Trimming cost V 7 bases and J 10 bases, with 6 bases left between them. The V gene's germline CDR1 is SGHRS and CDR2 YFSETQ. The CDR3 runs 9 residues. The CDR3 sequence: CASLGEQFF. The CDR3 nucleotides are TGCGCCAGCTTAGGCGAGCAGTTCTTC.

The DNA for the CDR3 is TGTGCCAGCAGTTATAGCCCCGGGATCAATGAGCAGTTCTTC. Its protein is CASSYSPGINEQFF. The gene calls are TRBV6-5 and TRBJ2-1; TRBD2 is a possible D gene (5 bases). The CDR3 consists of 14 residues. The germline V gene has CDR1 MNHEY and CDR2 SVGAGI. Trimming shortened V by 3 bases and J by 6 bases, and 12 bases separated the two germline ends.

This clonotype was seen a handful of times. This chain joins TRBV20-1 and TRBJ2-5; D not resolved. Germline V gene lookup returns CDR1 DFQATT and CDR2 SNEGSKA (reference sequence). This CDR3 is 10 amino acids long. The ends were cut back, 4 bases at V and 5 bases at J, with 5 bases in the middle. CDR3 DNA: TGCAGTGCTATTACGGAGACCCAGTACTTC. Amino acids: CSAITETQYF.

This chain links TRBV4-1 with TRBJ2-1, with D maybe TRBD1 (6 bases). V gave up 0 bases and J gave up 4 bases, with 7 bases separating them. This CDR3 has 14 residues. From germline, CDR1 is MGHRA and CDR2 YSYEKL. The DNA of the CDR3 is TGCGCCAGCAGCCAAGAGGGGGCTTACAATGAGCAGTTCTTC. Protein: CASSQEGAYNEQFF.